This record concerns one TCR beta chain sequence. The V and J ends lost 2 bases and 9 bases respectively, with 11 bases between them. Germline CDR1 SEHNR, CDR2 FQNEAQ (reference sequence). The CDR3 contains 13 residues. The authors ran a second PCR of about 6 to 11 cycles using a sample-barcoded 5' primer and a J-beta primer mix. TCRdb ran MiXCR on the 5' RACE reads and lists one entry per CDR3 protein. Of about 830,000 distinct CDR3 sequences listed, approximately 67% are singletons. This entry belongs to a study of blood T cells in healthy people across ages. Sequencing was carried out using blood. The rearrangement links TRBV7-9 to TRBJ1-5; D unresolved. This sequence originates from a young man in good health. This CDR3 is CASSLTLSSPQHF. The CDR3, as DNA: TGTGCCAGCAGCTTAACTCTGAGCTCGCCCCAGCATTTT.